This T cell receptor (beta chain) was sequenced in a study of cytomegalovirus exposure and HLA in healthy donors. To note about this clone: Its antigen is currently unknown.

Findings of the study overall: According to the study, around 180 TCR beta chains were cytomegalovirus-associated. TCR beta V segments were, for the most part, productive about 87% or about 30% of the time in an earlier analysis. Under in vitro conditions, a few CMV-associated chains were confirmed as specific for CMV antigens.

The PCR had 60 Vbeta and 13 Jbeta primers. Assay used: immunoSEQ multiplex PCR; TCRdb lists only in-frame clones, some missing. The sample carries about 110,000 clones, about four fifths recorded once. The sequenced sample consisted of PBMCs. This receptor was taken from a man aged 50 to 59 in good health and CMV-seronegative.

The CDR3 sequence is CASSPLAGLDEKLFF. The CDR3 DNA reads as TGTGCCAGCAGCCCCTTGGCGGGCCTGGATGAAAAACTGTTTTTT. The rearrangement links TRBV7-9 to TRBJ1-4, with D unresolved. This CDR3 region has 15 residues. V was pared by 5 bases and J by 6 bases, with 16 bases between. CDR1 and CDR2 from the germline V gene are SEHNR and FQNEAQ (reference sequence). Together with reference TRBV7-9 and TRBJ1-4, the CDR3 gives the full variable domain: DTGVSQNPRHKITKRGQNVTFRCDPISEHNRLYWYRQTLGQGPEFLTYFQNEAQLEKSRLLSDRFSAERPKGSFSTLEIQRTEQGDSAMYLCASSPLAGLDEKLFFGSGTQLSVL.